This TCR beta chain was retrieved from a study of OX40 agonist ivuxolimab in advanced cancers. In the study overall: Three partial responders included one hepatocellular carcinoma patient and two cutaneous melanoma patients. The study, taken as a whole, reports: Dose levels from 0.1 to 3.0 mg/kg saw CD4+ and CD8+ blood T cells expand clonally by week 6. Expanded clones were, on average, more numerous among CD8+ T cells than CD4+.

Data came from immunoSEQ multiplex PCR; TCRdb stores just in-frame clones and leaves some out. The table shows 80,000 or so clones, with around 93% occurring only once. As regards this clone: The antigen is undetermined.

The sample in question was CD4+ or CD8+ T cells sorted from blood, obtained in a trial of the OX40 agonist ivuxolimab. This clonotype originated in an adult with an advanced solid tumor such as melanoma, head and neck, liver or kidney cancer.

CDR3 residues: CASSAGVSGGQPQHF. The CDR3 nucleotides are TGTGCCAGCAGCGCCGGGGTATCCGGGGGGCAGCCCCAGCATTTT. The chain recombines TRBV11-2 with TRBJ1-5, with D tentatively TRBD1 (5 bases). The CDR3 totals 15 residues. Germline loops: CDR1 SGHAT, CDR2 FQNNGV. The germline V and J ends were trimmed by 5 bases and 7 bases, with 18 bases remaining between them.